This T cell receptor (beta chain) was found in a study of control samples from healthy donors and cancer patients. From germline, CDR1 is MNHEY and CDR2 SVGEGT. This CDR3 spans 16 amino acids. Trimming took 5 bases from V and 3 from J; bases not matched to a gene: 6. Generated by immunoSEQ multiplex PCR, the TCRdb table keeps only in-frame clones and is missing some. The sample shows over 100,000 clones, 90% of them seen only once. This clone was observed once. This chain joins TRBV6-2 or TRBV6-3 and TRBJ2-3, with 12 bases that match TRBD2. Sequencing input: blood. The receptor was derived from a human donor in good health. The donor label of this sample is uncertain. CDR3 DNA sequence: TGTGCCAGCAGTCCAATAGGACTAGCGGGGACAGATACGCAGTATTTT. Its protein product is CASSPIGLAGTDTQYF.